Presented here are 30 T cell receptor beta chains from one specimen sequenced in a study of vaccination effects on CD4 cells after COVID-19. Ahead of sequencing, the ViraFEST assay grew antigen-specific CD4+ T cells using viral peptide pools. After roughly 10 days in culture, the CD4+ T cells were isolated. Their SARS-CoV-2 infection, verified by PCR, occurred between March and December 2020. Sequencing was performed with immunoSEQ multiplex PCR; in TCRdb, only in-frame clones are kept and a portion is missing. The sample holds some 35,000 clones; about two thirds are singletons and the top ten take over 15%. These receptors' targets are unknown. Sequenced material: CD4+ T cells from PBMCs cultured with HCoV-NL63 spike peptides, taken before COVID-19 vaccination. These receptor sequences come from a human donor who had a prior SARS-CoV-2 infection.

This chain links TRBV3-1 (or the pseudogene TRBV3-2) with TRBJ1-4; D perhaps matches TRBD1 (6 bases). The germline V and J ends were trimmed by 1 base and 8 bases, with 17 bases remaining between them. The CDR3 runs 16 residues. Germline CDR1 LGHDT, CDR2 YNNKEL (reference sequence). The CDR3 region is CASSQGVGRGFEKLFF. Written as DNA, the CDR3 is TGTGCCAGCAGCCAAGGGGTCGGCAGGGGATTCGAAAAACTGTTTTTT.

By share of the sample, this clone is large (0.1 to 1%). The chain uses TRBV30 and TRBJ2-1; possibly TRBD1 for D (6 bases). The V and J ends lost 2 bases and 2 bases respectively, with 13 bases between them. The CDR3 contains 15 residues. The germline CDR1 and CDR2 sequences are GTSNPN and SVGIG (reference sequence). The CDR3 loop is CAWSRDTSAYNEQFF. Here the CDR3 DNA reads TGTGCCTGGAGTCGGGACACCAGCGCCTACAATGAGCAGTTCTTC. Based on the CDR3 plus reference TRBV30 and TRBJ2-1, the full variable domain is SQTIHQWPATLVQPVGSPLSLECTVEGTSNPNLYWYRQAAGRGLQLLFYSVGIGQISSEVPQNLSASRPQDRQFILSSKKLLLSDSGFYLCAWSRDTSAYNEQFFGPGTRLTVL.

The chain uses TRBV7-2 and TRBJ1-6; 9 positions agree with TRBD1. Looked up from germline, CDR1 is SGHTA and CDR2 is FQGNSA. V lost 6 bases, J lost 10 bases, and 7 bases stayed unmatched. The CDR3 is 14 amino acids. This CDR3 reads CASRGTGSMSPLHF. In DNA, the CDR3 is TGTGCCAGCAGGGGGACAGGGTCGATGTCACCCCTCCACTTT.

V is TRBV6-5 and J is TRBJ2-7, with no clear D. The V end lost 7 bases, the J end lost 1 base, and 17 bases lay between the germline ends. Germline V gene sequence: CDR1 MNHEY, CDR2 SVGAGI. This CDR3 comprises 15 residues. The DNA of the CDR3 is TGTGCCAGCAACCCCCTCCGTGGTTCGTCCTACGAGCAGTACTTC. Its protein is CASNPLRGSSYEQYF.

J is TRBJ2-1 and V is TRBV4-3, with a tentative D call TRBD1 (6 bases). Germline CDR1 is LGHNA and CDR2 is YSLEER. This CDR3 has 18 residues. Trimming removed 0 bases at V and 2 bases at J, with 17 bases between. The CDR3 spells CASSQEQTDRSTYNEQFF. As DNA, the CDR3 is TGCGCCAGCAGCCAAGAGCAGACGGACAGATCGACCTACAATGAGCAGTTCTTC.

The gene calls are TRBV6-5 and TRBJ1-2; a weak D match, TRBD1 (5 bases). CDR1 is MNHEY, CDR2 SVGAGI, per germline. V lost 9 bases and J lost 4, with 18 bases in between. This CDR3 is 14 amino acids long. The CDR3 DNA is TGTGCCAGTTTTGAGGGGCAGTCGGGCTATGGCTACACCTTC. It codes for CASFEGQSGYGYTF.

The chain carries TRBV5-1 and TRBJ2-3, with D possibly being TRBD1 (6 bases). From germline, CDR1 is SGHRS and CDR2 YFSETQ. Trimming left V 2 bases short and J 6 bases short, with 16 bases between. The CDR3 runs 15 residues. CDR3 protein: CASSFGTPGIDTQYF. In DNA, the CDR3 is TGCGCCAGCAGCTTCGGGACACCCGGAATTGATACGCAGTATTTT.

This chain joins TRBV11-2 and TRBJ2-7; D ambiguous. Trimming removed 4 bases from V and 3 bases from J, with 10 bases in between. The CDR3 contains 13 residues. Looked up from germline, CDR1 is SGHAT and CDR2 is FQNNGV. The CDR3 sequence: CASSYSTGYEQYF. CDR3 nucleotide sequence: TGTGCCAGCAGCTATTCGACGGGCTACGAGCAGTACTTC.

This chain joins TRBV20-1 and TRBJ2-7; either TRBD1 or TRBD2 may fit D (6 bases each). The CDR3 runs 16 residues. Germline V lookup: CDR1 DFQATT, CDR2 SNEGSKA (reference sequence). Trimming cost V 3 bases and J 1 base, with 19 bases left between them. The CDR3 nucleotides are TGCAGTGCTAGTTCAGGGGCGGGGATCCGGTCCTACGAGCAGTACTTC. Protein sequence: CSASSGAGIRSYEQYF.

This clone was detected only a few times. The chain uses TRBV7-2 and TRBJ2-3; the D gene is possibly TRBD1 (6 bases). This CDR3 spans 15 amino acids. V was shortened by 2 bases and J by 8 bases, with 17 bases between the two germline ends. Germline CDR1 and CDR2: SGHTA and FQGNSA. CDR3: CASSLLAQGLSTQYF. CDR3 bases: TGTGCCAGCAGCTTACTGGCCCAGGGGCTTTCTACGCAGTATTTT.

The chain recombines TRBV6-5 with TRBJ2-7, with no clear D. There are 14 residues in the CDR3. Trimming removed 4 bases from V and 6 bases from J, with 16 bases in between. The germline gives CDR1 MNHEY, CDR2 SVGAGI. Written as DNA, the CDR3 is TGTGCCAGCAGTTCATCGGCCGCGATGCGCGAGCAGTACTTC. Translating it yields CASSSSAAMREQYF.

The table lists this clone with a count of one. The chain couples TRBV11-3 to TRBJ1-2; D may be TRBD1 (5 bases). The V end was cut by 0 bases, the J end by 7 bases, with 15 bases between. This CDR3 contains 15 residues. Germline CDR1 reads SGHNT; CDR2 reads YENEEA. CDR3: CASSLDRGQGSGYTF. CDR3 DNA sequence: TGTGCCAGCAGCTTAGATCGCGGTCAGGGTAGTGGCTACACCTTC.

This clone occurred once. The V call is TRBV20-1, the J call TRBJ2-1, with 7 bases identical to TRBD2. The CDR3 totals 16 residues. The trim removed 3 bases at V and 8 bases at J, leaving 16 bases unmatched. The germline CDR1 and CDR2 sequences are DFQATT and SNEGSKA (reference sequence). CDR3 sequence (DNA): TGCAGTGCTAGTGGCCAAGCGGGATCCCCGCGGGATGAGCAGTTCTTC. Its translation: CSASGQAGSPRDEQFF.

This chain joins TRBV11-2 and TRBJ2-4, with TRBD2 identical over 15 bases. V gave up 5 bases and J gave up 0 bases; unmatched junction bases: 5. The CDR3 loop spans 18 amino acids. Germline loops: CDR1 SGHAT, CDR2 FQNNGV. The CDR3 coding sequence is TGTGCCAGCAGCCGAAGGACTAGCGGGGGGGTAGCCAAAAACATTCAGTACTTC. Its protein is CASSRRTSGGVAKNIQYF.

The chain is built from TRBV20-1 and TRBJ2-7; D is unclear. This CDR3 has 14 amino acids. V gave up 3 bases and J gave up 2 bases, with 14 bases separating them. From germline, CDR1 is DFQATT and CDR2 SNEGSKA (reference sequence). CDR3 residues: CSASKAFFPYEQYF. In DNA, the CDR3 is TGCAGTGCTAGTAAGGCCTTCTTCCCCTACGAGCAGTACTTC.

This clone was seen more than once but under ten times. This chain connects TRBV7-9 to TRBJ1-2; D ambiguous. Trimming took 7 bases from V and 3 from J, leaving 12 bases between them. The length of the CDR3 is 13 residues. The germline V gene encodes CDR1 SEHNR and CDR2 FQNEAQ (reference sequence). CDR3 sequence: CASTPDPYYGYTF. CDR3 DNA: TGTGCCAGCACCCCGGACCCCTACTATGGCTACACCTTC.

This sequence joins TRBV20-1 and TRBJ1-2, with D unclear. The CDR3 is made up of 11 amino acids. The germline V gene has CDR1 DFQATT and CDR2 SNEGSKA (reference sequence). V shed 6 bases and J shed 4 bases, with 9 bases lying between them. As DNA, the CDR3 is TGCAGTGCCCGTCAGCCCTATGGCTACACCTTC. Protein product: CSARQPYGYTF.

V and J are TRBV5-1 and TRBJ1-2, with D maybe TRBD1 (6 bases). Trimming shortened V by 0 bases and J by 6 bases, and 9 bases separated the two germline ends. Germline V lookup: CDR1 SGHRS, CDR2 YFSETQ. The CDR3 spans 13 residues. The CDR3 loop reads CASSLGGADGYTF. The DNA for the CDR3 is TGCGCCAGCAGCTTGGGGGGGGCGGATGGCTACACCTTC.

In nucleotides, the CDR3 is TGTGCCTGGAGTGTGGGGGACAGGGGCTACGAGCAGTACTTC. Its protein product is CAWSVGDRGYEQYF. This chain uses TRBV30 with TRBJ2-7; 10 bases agree with TRBD1. This CDR3 contains 14 residues. Germline CDR1 reads GTSNPN; CDR2 reads SVGIG (reference sequence). V shed 0 bases and J 3 bases; nucleotides not matched to a gene: 2.

This chain links TRBV18 with TRBJ2-5; 10 positions agree with TRBD2. CDR1 and CDR2 (germline): KGHSH, LQKENI. With V trimmed by 4 bases and J by 4 bases, 9 bases remained unmatched. The CDR3 has 16 residues. This chain's CDR3 is CASSRGLAGARETQYF. The CDR3 nucleotides read TGTGCCAGCTCACGTGGGCTAGCGGGAGCAAGAGAGACCCAGTACTTC.

The V call is TRBV10-3, the J call TRBJ2-3; 7 bases align to TRBD2. This CDR3 has 14 residues. Germline CDR1 is ENHRY and CDR2 is SYGVKD. V lost 4 bases and J lost 1; bases outside the gene matches: 2. The CDR3 DNA reads TGTGCCATCAGTGGGGGGGGTCGCACAGATACGCAGTATTTT. Translating gives CAISGGGRTDTQYF.

The CDR3 sequence: CASSYSRWGLNEQFF. The CDR3 coding sequence is TGTGCCAGCAGTTACTCGCGATGGGGCCTCAATGAGCAGTTCTTC. The chain links TRBV6-5 to TRBJ2-1; D perhaps matches TRBD1 (5 bases). In germline, CDR1 is MNHEY, CDR2 SVGAGI. Trimming pared 0 bases from V and 6 bases from J, leaving 12 bases between. This CDR3 contains 15 residues.

Remarks on this clone: Other DNA sequences of this sample code for an identical CDR3. The V gene is TRBV7-9, the J gene TRBJ1-1; D gene ambiguous. Trimming took off 3 bases at V and 3 bases at J, with 11 bases between the two ends. The CDR3 sequence is 14 residues long. Germline CDR1 SEHNR, CDR2 FQNEAQ (reference sequence). The CDR3 region is CASSFGVGYTEAFF. CDR3 in DNA: TGTGCCAGCAGCTTTGGGGTCGGCTACACTGAAGCTTTCTTT.

This clone has only a few counts. The V gene is TRBV2, the J gene TRBJ2-7; TRBD1 matches at 9 bases. From germline, CDR1 is SNHLY and CDR2 FYNNEI. The trim removed 6 bases at V and 6 bases at J, leaving 3 bases unmatched. The CDR3 spans 12 residues. CDR3 residues: CASRGTGIEQYF. The CDR3, as DNA: TGTGCCAGCAGGGGGACAGGGATCGAGCAGTACTTC.

V and J are TRBV5-1 and TRBJ1-4; possibly TRBD1 for D (5 bases). Trimming removed 5 bases from V and 5 bases from J, with 13 bases in between. The CDR3 is made up of 14 amino acids. Germline V gives CDR1 SGHRS, CDR2 YFSETQ. In nucleotides, the CDR3 is TGCGCCAGCAGTAAAGAGGGGAACAATGAAAAACTGTTTTTT. This encodes CASSKEGNNEKLFF.

The rearrangement links TRBV2 to TRBJ1-1, with a possible D match to TRBD1 (6 bases). The germline V gene encodes CDR1 SNHLY and CDR2 FYNNEI. The CDR3 totals 14 residues. V dropped 6 bases and J dropped 2 bases, with 13 bases sitting between them. The CDR3 reads CASRGGIRNTEAFF. The CDR3 DNA follows: TGTGCCAGCAGAGGGGGGATAAGAAACACTGAAGCTTTCTTT.

The chain links TRBV3-1 (or the pseudogene TRBV3-2) to TRBJ2-7; 11 bases agree with TRBD2. Germline V gene data show CDR1 as LGHDT and CDR2 as YNNKEL (reference sequence). This CDR3 has 14 residues. With V trimmed by 8 bases and J by 2 bases, 5 bases remained unmatched. The chain's CDR3 is CASQTSGTTYEQYF. CDR3 nucleotides: TGTGCCAGCCAGACTAGCGGGACAACCTACGAGCAGTACTTC.

The chain is built from TRBV4-1 and TRBJ2-7; 9 bases are a match to TRBD1. Germline assignment: CDR1 MGHRA and CDR2 YSYEKL. V trimming: 3 bases; J trimming: 3 bases; junction bases outside the gene matches: 3. This CDR3 region has 14 residues. This CDR3 is CASSHPGQGYEQYF. The CDR3 nucleotides are TGCGCCAGCAGCCACCCGGGACAGGGCTACGAGCAGTACTTC.

This clone was seen only a few times. The V gene is TRBV6-1, the J gene TRBJ1-4, with a tentative D call TRBD1 (5 bases). Trimming stripped 1 base from V and 8 bases from J, with 23 bases between. Germline V gene sequence: CDR1 MNHNS, CDR2 SASEGT. CDR3 length: 18 amino acids. The CDR3 region is CASSEGWQAHSGEEKLFF. The CDR3 DNA is TGTGCCAGCAGTGAAGGATGGCAGGCCCACTCGGGGGAAGAAAAACTGTTTTTT.

This clone has only one observation. V usage is TRBV5-1 and J usage is TRBJ2-7; tentative D call: TRBD1 (6 bases). Trimming stripped 4 bases from V and 1 base from J, with 12 bases between. The germline CDR1 and CDR2 sequences are SGHRS and YFSETQ. CDR3 length: 14 amino acids. The CDR3 bases are TGCGCCAGCAGCGTGATGGGGGCTTCCTACGAGCAGTACTTC. Its translation is CASSVMGASYEQYF.